The 5 T cell receptor beta chains listed next were all sequenced from one sample in a study of cytomegalovirus exposure and HLA in healthy donors (dated by TCRdb to the late 2010s). Libraries came from the immunoSEQ multiplex PCR assay. TCRdb stores this immuneACCESS table with in-frame sequences only. Part of the clones is absent; in the studies checked, under half of the shortfall reflects unresolved V genes, and no reason is known for the rest. The sample table shows about 160,000 clones, and more than 75% are seen once. The ten largest account for 2.5% to 3% of the sample. Sample: PBMCs. The receptors here all came from a man aged 18 to 30 in good health and CMV-seronegative.

The V call is TRBV4-2, the J call TRBJ2-5; 12 bases align to TRBD2. Germline CDR1 and CDR2: LGHNA and YNFKEQ. V dropped 1 base and J dropped 4; count of bases not matched to a gene: 13. CDR3 length: 19 residues. CDR3 protein: CASSQGRTSGITRSETQYF. CDR3 in DNA: TGTGCCAGCAGCCAAGGTCGGACTAGCGGGATAACCCGTTCAGAGACCCAGTACTTC.

The gene calls are TRBV28 and TRBJ2-7; 7 positions agree with TRBD1. CDR3 size: 11 residues. V was clipped by 6 bases and J by 6 bases; unmatched bases: 2. Per germline, CDR1 MDHEN and CDR2 SYDVKM. The CDR3 is CASRDRTEQYF. CDR3 DNA: TGTGCCAGCAGGGACAGGACCGAGCAGTACTTC.

This clone has only a few counts. The J gene is TRBJ1-1, the V gene TRBV6-5; D call uncertain. In germline, CDR1 is MNHEY, CDR2 SVGAGI. V gave up 0 bases and J gave up 6 bases, with 11 bases separating them. The CDR3 is made up of 14 amino acids. The CDR3 DNA sequence: TGTGCCAGCAGTTACTCGAATGCCGGAGCTGAAGCTTTCTTT. Translated: CASSYSNAGAEAFF.

CDR3 protein: CASSQEVGGSQPQHF. CDR3 in DNA: TGCGCCAGCAGCCAAGAGGTGGGGGGAAGTCAGCCCCAGCATTTT. The V gene is TRBV4-3, the J gene TRBJ1-5; D might be TRBD1 (5 bases). The germline gives CDR1 LGHNA, CDR2 YSLEER. The CDR3 sequence is 15 residues long. Trimming shortened V by 0 bases and J by 6 bases, and 12 bases separated the two germline ends.

The chain has TRBV6-6 and TRBJ1-5; 8 bases agree with TRBD1. This CDR3 region has 14 residues. The V segment lost 4 bases and the J segment 6 bases; nucleotides outside the gene matches: 5. Germline V gives CDR1 MNHNY, CDR2 SVGAGI (reference sequence). The CDR3 loop reads CASSSGGASQPQHF. The CDR3 region has the DNA TGTGCCAGCAGTTCAGGGGGCGCGAGTCAGCCCCAGCATTTT.